The 9 T cell receptor beta chains listed next were all sequenced from one sample in a study of blood T cell repertoires in COVID-19 (dated by TCRdb to between 2020 and 2021). Libraries were constructed by the immunoSEQ multiplex PCR assay. TCRdb took over this immuneACCESS table, retaining in-frame rearrangements with V and J assigned. Such tables are incomplete; in checked studies, under half of the missing clones stem from an unresolved V gene, and the remainder is unexplained. The sample table records approximately 60,000 clones; roughly 85% of these occur just once. The top ten clones comprise around 18% of the sample. Sequenced material: peripheral blood. The receptors derive from a human donor in a cohort sampled during active COVID-19.

V and J are TRBV29-1 and TRBJ1-1; no firm D call. The CDR3 runs 13 residues. The V end lost 7 bases, the J end lost 0 bases, and 12 bases lay between the germline ends. Germline lookup yields CDR1 SQVTM and CDR2 ANQGSEA. CDR3 nucleotides: TGCAGCGGACGTCGGGTCATGAACACTGAAGCTTTCTTT. Translating it yields CSGRRVMNTEAFF.

This rearrangement joins TRBV5-4 to TRBJ2-7; 8 bases line up with TRBD1. Germline-derived CDR1 and CDR2 are SGHNT and YYREEE (reference sequence). V trimming: 0 bases; J trimming: 0 bases; junction bases outside the gene matches: 2. This CDR3 spans 15 amino acids. The CDR3 protein is CASSLGDRSSYEQYF. As DNA, the CDR3 is TGTGCCAGCAGCTTGGGGGACAGGAGCTCCTACGAGCAGTACTTC.

The V and J genes are TRBV27 and TRBJ2-1; D call uncertain. This CDR3 comprises 15 residues. The germline V gene encodes CDR1 MNHEY and CDR2 SMNVEV (reference sequence). The V end lost 2 bases, the J end lost 1 base, and 9 bases lay between the germline ends. CDR3 coding DNA: TGTGCCAGCAGTTTAGAGGCAATATCCTACAATGAGCAGTTCTTC. Its translation: CASSLEAISYNEQFF.

V is TRBV2 and J is TRBJ2-5; 10 bases fit TRBD2. CDR1 and CDR2 (germline): SNHLY, FYNNEI. V was clipped by 4 bases and J by 4 bases; unmatched bases: 6. There are 15 residues in the CDR3. The CDR3, as DNA: TGTGCCAGCAGTGCCTGGGCTAGCGGGGGAGAGACCCAGTACTTC. Translating it yields CASSAWASGGETQYF.

V usage is TRBV6-2 or TRBV6-3 and J usage is TRBJ2-1, with D maybe TRBD2 (7 bases). There are 16 residues in the CDR3. Germline lookup yields CDR1 MNHEY and CDR2 SVGEGT. V lost 2 bases and J lost 9, with 20 bases in between. This chain's CDR3 is CASSYGYSGGPGEQFF. CDR3 nucleotide sequence: TGTGCCAGCAGTTACGGCTACTCCGGGGGGCCTGGTGAGCAGTTCTTC.

The rearrangement links TRBV1 to TRBJ2-1; the DNA was not used to check the table's D call, TRBD2. TRBV1 is marked as a pseudogene. The CDR3 runs to 18 residues. CDR3 sequence reads: CTSSPPRTGCRLGNEQFF. The CDR3 DNA follows: TGCACCAGCAGCCCGCCCCGAACGGGATGCCGCCTGGGTAATGAGCAGTTCTTC.

This chain uses TRBV4-3 with TRBJ2-7, with 10 bases fitting TRBD2. This CDR3 is 14 amino acids long. The germline V gene has CDR1 LGHNA and CDR2 YSLEER. The junction had 6 bases not matched to a gene; V was cut back by 4 bases and J by 6 bases. CDR3 protein: CASSRGAGGREQYF. CDR3 bases: TGCGCCAGCAGCCGAGGAGCGGGGGGGCGCGAGCAGTACTTC.

The chain recombines TRBV27 with TRBJ2-6; tentatively, D is TRBD2 (6 bases). The CDR3 totals 18 residues. CDR1 is MNHEY, CDR2 SMNVEV, per germline (reference sequence). The ends were cut back, 3 bases at V and 0 bases at J, with 15 bases in the middle. CDR3 nucleotide sequence: TGTGCCAGCAGTTTTCGGGGGTATTACGTCTCTGGGGCCAACGTCCTGACTTTC. Protein sequence: CASSFRGYYVSGANVLTF.

V gene TRBV7-2 combines with J gene TRBJ2-3; 9 bases map to TRBD2. The germline gives CDR1 SGHTA, CDR2 FQGNSA. After removal of 5 bases from V and 2 bases from J, the junction contained 11 bases not matched to a gene. The CDR3 extends over 17 amino acids. CDR3 region: CASSQHSSGGSTDTQYF. In nucleotides, the CDR3 is TGTGCCAGCAGCCAACATTCCAGCGGGGGGTCCACAGATACGCAGTATTTT.